One and the same sample provided the 10 T cell receptor beta chains below, sequenced in a study of T cells after somatic rescue of genetic block. TCRdb keeps only in-frame clones here, not all; method: immunoSEQ multiplex PCR. The repertoire consists of about 68,000 clones, with about nine tenths occurring once and the leading ten covering 2.5% to 3.5%. The sequencing sample was made of peripheral blood mononuclear cells (PBMCs). These receptors all stem from a man in his forties.

V and J are TRBV7-9 and TRBJ1-4, with a weak D call TRBD1 (5 bases). Trimming left V 5 bases short and J 5 bases short, with 9 bases between. CDR1 and CDR2 (germline): SEHNR, FQNEAQ (reference sequence). The CDR3 runs to 13 residues. The CDR3 spells CASSRGRNEKLFF. DNA of the CDR3: TGTGCCAGCAGCCGGGGCCGCAATGAAAAACTGTTTTTT.

The J gene is TRBJ1-1, the V gene TRBV10-3, with TRBD1 identical over 9 bases. Germline lookup yields CDR1 ENHRY and CDR2 SYGVKD. The CDR3 has 14 amino acids. V dropped 5 bases and J dropped 7; count of bases not matched to a gene: 8. CDR3 coding DNA: TGTGCCATCAGTTCCCGGACAGGGGATATTGAAGCTTTCTTT. It yields the protein CAISSRTGDIEAFF.

The chain joins TRBV18 to TRBJ2-7; possibly TRBD1 for D (5 bases). CDR3 length: 15 amino acids. Trimming took off 6 bases at V and 0 bases at J, with 15 bases between the two ends. Germline assignment: CDR1 KGHSH and CDR2 LQKENI. CDR3: CASSQGDYSSYEQYF. The CDR3 region has the DNA TGTGCCAGCTCCCAAGGGGATTATAGCTCCTACGAGCAGTACTTC.

The chain uses TRBV6-1 and TRBJ2-1; 14 bases line up with TRBD2. This CDR3 has 15 amino acids. Germline loops: CDR1 MNHNS, CDR2 SASEGT. The V segment lost 5 bases and the J segment 10 bases; nucleotides outside the gene matches: 7. The CDR3: CASSPTSGGAFEQFF. As DNA, the CDR3 is TGTGCCAGCAGTCCGACTAGCGGGGGGGCCTTCGAGCAGTTCTTC.

This chain uses TRBV2 with TRBJ1-4; the D is unclear. CDR1 SNHLY and CDR2 FYNNEI come from the germline V gene. The CDR3 totals 17 residues. Trimming took 3 bases from V and 2 from J, leaving 16 bases between them. This chain's CDR3 is CASSDGFAAGTNEKLFF. CDR3 DNA sequence: TGTGCCAGCAGTGATGGTTTTGCTGCCGGGACTAATGAAAAACTGTTTTTT.

The V call is TRBV5-4, the J call TRBJ1-2; D ambiguous. The CDR3 runs to 13 residues. From germline, CDR1 is SGHNT and CDR2 YYREEE (reference sequence). V was trimmed by 3 bases and J by 6 bases, leaving 12 bases between them. CDR3 nucleotide sequence: TGTGCCAGCAGCTCTTGGGGTCCCCATGGCTACACCTTC. The encoded protein is CASSSWGPHGYTF.

This chain joins TRBV27 and TRBJ2-1, with 10 bases matching TRBD1. Germline V lookup: CDR1 MNHEY, CDR2 SMNVEV (reference sequence). The CDR3 sequence is 15 residues long. Losses at the gene ends were 5 bases for V and 4 bases for J; bases not matched to a gene: 5. In DNA, the CDR3 is TGTGCCAGCAGTCCGACAGGGGGCCAGTACAATGAGCAGTTCTTC. Protein: CASSPTGGQYNEQFF.

This chain joins TRBV5-4 and TRBJ2-2; 11 bases agree with TRBD2. In germline, CDR1 is SGHNT, CDR2 YYREEE (reference sequence). The CDR3 contains 16 residues. V was pared by 4 bases and J by 5 bases, with 7 bases of the junction left unmatched. CDR3 in DNA: TGTGCCAGCAGCATGGGACTAGCGGCCCGGACCGGGGAGCTGTTTTTT. Protein: CASSMGLAARTGELFF.

V gene TRBV19 combines with J gene TRBJ1-5; 8 bases match TRBD1. J lost 6 bases, V lost 3 bases, and 4 bases had no gene match. The CDR3 is made up of 14 amino acids. The germline CDR1 and CDR2 sequences are LNHDA and SQIVND (reference sequence). The CDR3 loop is CASSIGQGAQPQHF. The CDR3 nucleotides are TGTGCCAGTAGTATTGGACAGGGCGCTCAGCCCCAGCATTTT. The full variable domain, completed using reference TRBV19 and TRBJ1-5, is DGGITQSPKYLFRKEGQNVTLSCEQNLNHDAMYWYRQDPGQGLRLIYYSQIVNDFQKGDIAEGYSVSREKKESFPLTVTSAQKNPTAFYLCASSIGQGAQPQHFGDGTRLSIL.

Concerning this clone itself: Other DNA sequences in the same sample also yield this CDR3. The gene calls are TRBV9 and TRBJ1-1; 8 nucleotides align to TRBD1. The CDR3 totals 15 residues. CDR1 and CDR2 (germline): SGDLS, YYNGEE. The V segment lost 3 bases and the J segment 4 bases; nucleotides outside the gene matches: 8. The CDR3 here is CASSERTGPATEAFF. CDR3 coding DNA: TGTGCCAGCAGCGAGAGGACAGGGCCGGCCACTGAAGCTTTCTTT.